This section outlines one T cell receptor beta chain sequence together with its context. Its target is not known. The data derive from a study of blood T cells in healthy people across ages. Study findings and constraints: Comparison with aged donors showed that long-lived donors had more naive CD4+ cells and higher diversity.

Primers used in a second PCR of about 7 to 12 cycles were a sample-barcoded 5' primer and a J-beta primer mix. TCRdb reanalysed the 5' RACE reads using MiXCR and keeps one entry per CDR3 protein. This table has hundreds of thousands of distinct CDR3 sequences, 24% appearing once. The CDR3 is 13 residues long. Germline values: CDR1 MNHEY, CDR2 SVGAGI. Between the trimmed V and J ends, which lost 2 bases and 2 bases, there was a span of 6 bases. The sample also formed part of further work on T cells of mothers and their children. That study reports: The study recruited three healthy Caucasian mothers and their six children as donors.

Specimen: blood. The chain uses TRBV6-5 and TRBJ2-5; D may correspond to TRBD1 or TRBD2 (5 bases each). This TCR came from a boy aged 5-17 years in good health. The CDR3 region is CASSYGTQETQYF. CDR3 coding DNA: TGTGCCAGCAGTTACGGGACGCAAGAGACCCAGTACTTC.